This is a list of T cell receptor beta chains from one sample in a study of molecular identifiers for immune sequencing clone quantification. TCRdb independently ran MiXCR on the PCR reads; one entry per CDR3 protein. Here the sample spans 45,000 to 55,000 distinct CDR3 sequences, roughly 36% being singletons. Sequenced input: naive CD8+ T cells from blood, with Jurkat cell RNA spiked in. The receptors here all came from a human donor in good health. Some libraries in this study had Jurkat cell RNA spiked in. CDR3s include the opening cysteine and the closing phenylalanine or tryptophan. Each record gives: D gene, V gene, clone size, J gene, CDR3 protein, CDR3 DNA. A D gene is named only where the DNA matches it firmly. Clone sizes are given selectively: once, few, many, or a class where the clone is expanded.

-	TRBV28	-	TRBJ1-6	CASTKITSTDSPLHF	TGTGCCAGCACCAAAATCACGTCCACGGATTCACCCCTCCACTTT
-	TRBV7-8	many	TRBJ2-1	CASSRTAEQFF	TGTGCCAGCAGCAGGACCGCTGAGCAGTTCTTC
-	TRBV13	many	TRBJ1-2	CASSLGDSAGYGYTF	TGTGCCAGCAGCTTAGGGGACAGTGCCGGCTATGGCTACACCTTC
TRBD1	TRBV12-3/TRBV12-4	-	TRBJ1-5	CASSLSGGNNLPQHF	TGTGCCAGCAGTTTGTCAGGGGGAAACAATCTGCCCCAGCATTTT
TRBD2	TRBV6-6	many	TRBJ2-3	CASSHSGSSTDTQYF	TGTGCCAGCAGCCACAGCGGGAGTAGCACAGATACGCAGTATTTT
-	TRBV27	few	TRBJ2-1	CASSLGAGSRVSSYNEQFF	TGTGCCAGCAGTTTAGGGGCAGGGAGCAGAGTAAGCTCCTACAATGAGCAGTTCTTC
-	TRBV12-3/TRBV12-4	once	TRBJ2-1	CASSFLGGQFF	TGTGCCAGCAGTTTTCTCGGGGGCCAGTTCTTC
-	TRBV20-1	few	TRBJ2-5	CSARGQDQETQYF	TGCAGTGCTAGAGGACAGGACCAAGAGACCCAGTACTTC
TRBD2	TRBV20-1	-	TRBJ2-5	CRAIEREWETQYF	TGCAGAGCTATAGAGCGGGAGTGGGAGACCCAGTACTTC
TRBD2	TRBV27	-	TRBJ2-7	CASSLLIGAGGGEQYF	TGTGCCAGCAGTTTATTGATCGGGGCGGGAGGAGGCGAGCAGTACTTC
TRBD2	TRBV28	many	TRBJ2-7	CASHPTSGRYEQYF	TGTGCCAGCCACCCGACTAGCGGGAGATACGAGCAGTACTTC
TRBD2	TRBV19	-	TRBJ2-7	CASSMGSGGAYEQYF	TGTGCCAGTAGTATGGGCAGCGGGGGGGCCTACGAGCAGTACTTC
-	TRBV20-1	-	TRBJ2-5	CSAREGPRAWETQYF	TGCAGTGCTAGAGAAGGCCCCAGGGCGTGGGAGACCCAGTACTTC
TRBD2	TRBV9	-	TRBJ2-1	CASSNNRGGSPSGRVGTANEQFF	TGTGCCAGCAGCAACAACAGGGGGGGGTCTCCTAGCGGGAGAGTCGGGACGGCCAATGAGCAGTTCTTC
TRBD1	TRBV27	many	TRBJ2-7	CASKLTGAQAHEQYF	TGTGCCAGCAAACTTACAGGGGCCCAGGCCCACGAGCAGTACTTC
-	TRBV6-5	many	TRBJ2-4	CASSPRTVEFKNIQYF	TGTGCCAGCAGCCCCAGGACGGTTGAATTCAAAAACATTCAGTACTTC
-	TRBV29-1	-	TRBJ1-1	CSVGGTEAFF	TGCAGCGTTGGGGGCACTGAAGCTTTCTTT
-	TRBV24-1	-	TRBJ2-3	CATSDLITGTDTQYF	TGTGCCACCAGTGATCTGATAACCGGGACAGATACGCAGTATTTT
TRBD1	TRBV25-1	few	TRBJ2-5	CASTGGYKTQYF	TGTGCCAGCACAGGGGGCTACAAGACCCAGTACTTC